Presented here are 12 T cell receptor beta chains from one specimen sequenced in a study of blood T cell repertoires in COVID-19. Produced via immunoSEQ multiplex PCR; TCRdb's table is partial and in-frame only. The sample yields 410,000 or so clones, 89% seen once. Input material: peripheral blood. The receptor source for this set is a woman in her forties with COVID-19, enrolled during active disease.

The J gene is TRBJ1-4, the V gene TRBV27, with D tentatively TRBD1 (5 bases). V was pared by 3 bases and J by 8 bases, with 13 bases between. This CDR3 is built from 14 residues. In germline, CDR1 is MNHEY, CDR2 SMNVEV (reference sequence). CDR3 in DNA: TGTGCCAGCAGTTTCGGTCAGGGAAGGGAAAAACTGTTTTTT. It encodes CASSFGQGREKLFF.

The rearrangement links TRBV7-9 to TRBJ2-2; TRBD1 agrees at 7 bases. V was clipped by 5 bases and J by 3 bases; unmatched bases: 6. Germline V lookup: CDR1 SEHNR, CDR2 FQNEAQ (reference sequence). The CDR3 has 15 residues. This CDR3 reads CASSQTGSDTGELFF. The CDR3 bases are TGTGCCAGCAGCCAGACAGGGAGCGACACCGGGGAGCTGTTTTTT. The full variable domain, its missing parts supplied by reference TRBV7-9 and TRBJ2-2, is DTGVSQNPRHKITKRGQNVTFRCDPISEHNRLYWYRQTLGQGPEFLTYFQNEAQLEKSRLLSDRFSAERPKGSFSTLEIQRTEQGDSAMYLCASSQTGSDTGELFFGEGSRLTVL.

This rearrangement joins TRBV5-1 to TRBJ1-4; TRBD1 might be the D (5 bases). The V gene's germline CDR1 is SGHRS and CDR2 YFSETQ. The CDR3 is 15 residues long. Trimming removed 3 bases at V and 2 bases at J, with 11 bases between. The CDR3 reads CASSWGLGTNEKLFF. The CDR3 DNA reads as TGCGCCAGCAGCTGGGGCCTGGGGACTAATGAAAAACTGTTTTTT.

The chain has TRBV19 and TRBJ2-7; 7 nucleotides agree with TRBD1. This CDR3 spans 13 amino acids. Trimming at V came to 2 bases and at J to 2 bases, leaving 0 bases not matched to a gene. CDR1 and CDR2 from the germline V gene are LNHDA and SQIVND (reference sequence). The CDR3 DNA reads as TGTGCCAGTAGTATAACAGGGGCCTACGAGCAGTACTTC. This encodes CASSITGAYEQYF.

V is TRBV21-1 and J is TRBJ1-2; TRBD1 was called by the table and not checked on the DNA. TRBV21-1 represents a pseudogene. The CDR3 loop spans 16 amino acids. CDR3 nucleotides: TGTGCCAGCAGCCTACGGACAGGGATCCAACTCTATGGCTACACCTTC. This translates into CASSLRTGIQLYGYTF.

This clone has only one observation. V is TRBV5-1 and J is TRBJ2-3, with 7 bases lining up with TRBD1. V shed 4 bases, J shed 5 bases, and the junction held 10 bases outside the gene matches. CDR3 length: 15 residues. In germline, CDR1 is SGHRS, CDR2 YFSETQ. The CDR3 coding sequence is TGCGCCAGCAGCCGGGGACAGCCTCCACTAGATACGCAGTATTTT. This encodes CASSRGQPPLDTQYF.

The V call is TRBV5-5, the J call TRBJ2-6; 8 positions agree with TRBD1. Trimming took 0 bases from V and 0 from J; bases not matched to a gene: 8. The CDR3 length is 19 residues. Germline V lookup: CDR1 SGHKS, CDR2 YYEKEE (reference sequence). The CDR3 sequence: CASSLAGTGPLSGANVLTF. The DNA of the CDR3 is TGTGCCAGCAGCTTGGCGGGGACAGGACCCCTCTCTGGGGCCAACGTCCTGACTTTC.

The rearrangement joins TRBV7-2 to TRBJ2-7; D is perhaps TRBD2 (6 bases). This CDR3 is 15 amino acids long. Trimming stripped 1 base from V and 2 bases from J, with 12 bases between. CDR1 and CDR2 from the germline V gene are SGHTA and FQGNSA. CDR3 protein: CASSLETAGPYEQYF. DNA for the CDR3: TGTGCCAGCAGCTTAGAGACCGCGGGACCCTACGAGCAGTACTTC.

The CDR3 DNA reads as TGTGCCAGCAGTTACGCCAGGGATTCTTCTGGAAACACCATATATTTT. Translation gives CASSYARDSSGNTIYF. The gene calls are TRBV6-5 and TRBJ1-3; tentatively, D is TRBD1 (5 bases). The CDR3 is 16 residues long. V was clipped by 2 bases and J by 1 base, with 12 bases between them. The germline CDR1 and CDR2 sequences are MNHEY and SVGAGI.

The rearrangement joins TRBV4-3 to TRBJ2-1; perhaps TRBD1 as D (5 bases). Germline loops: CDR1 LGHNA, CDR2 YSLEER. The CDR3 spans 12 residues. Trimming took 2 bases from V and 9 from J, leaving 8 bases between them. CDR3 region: CASSQQGGEQFF. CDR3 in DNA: TGCGCCAGCAGCCAACAGGGCGGTGAGCAGTTCTTC.

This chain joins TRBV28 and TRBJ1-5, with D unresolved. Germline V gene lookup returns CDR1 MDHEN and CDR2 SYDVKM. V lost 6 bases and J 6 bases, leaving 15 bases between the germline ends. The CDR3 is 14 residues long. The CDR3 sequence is CASRAGLRGQPQHF. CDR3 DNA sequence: TGTGCCAGCAGAGCGGGCCTGCGGGGTCAGCCCCAGCATTTT.

The CDR3 loop is CASSLSEGTNQPQHF. CDR3 DNA sequence: TGTGCCAGCAGTTTATCAGAGGGGACAAATCAGCCCCAGCATTTT. The chain carries TRBV28 and TRBJ1-5; D possibly corresponds to TRBD1 (6 bases). Germline CDR1 is MDHEN and CDR2 is SYDVKM. The V and J ends lost 1 base and 4 bases respectively, with 11 bases between them. This CDR3 has 15 amino acids.